The 21 T cell receptor beta chains in this list originate from one sample, sequenced in a study of blood T cell repertoires in COVID-19. Data came from immunoSEQ multiplex PCR; TCRdb stores just in-frame clones and leaves some out. The table has roughly 340,000 clones, around 86% seen once. Material for sequencing was peripheral blood. Receptor source: a woman aged 45-59 years with COVID-19, enrolled during active disease.

The CDR3 nucleotides are TGCGCCAGCAGCAATAGGCAAGGGAGCGGGAGGGGGCCGTTCTCCTACAATGAGCAGTTCTTC. Amino acids: CASSNRQGSGRGPFSYNEQFF. This chain uses TRBV5-1 with TRBJ2-1; 10 bases line up with TRBD2. V was pared by 4 bases and J by 0 bases, with 19 bases of the junction left unmatched. The CDR3 contains 21 residues. Germline-derived CDR1 and CDR2 are SGHRS and YFSETQ.

The chain joins TRBV4-2 to TRBJ1-1; D is ambiguous. Per the germline V gene, CDR1 is LGHNA and CDR2 is YNFKEQ. CDR3 size: 18 residues. Trimming stripped 5 bases from V and 0 bases from J, with 22 bases between. The CDR3 loop reads CASSTLREGRVVNTEAFF. The DNA of the CDR3 is TGTGCCAGCAGCACCCTAAGGGAGGGTCGGGTGGTGAACACTGAAGCTTTCTTT.

The chain links TRBV9 to TRBJ1-5, with 8 positions matching TRBD1. CDR3 length: 18 residues. V was pared by 0 bases and J by 3 bases, with 11 bases of the junction left unmatched. CDR1 is SGDLS, CDR2 YYNGEE, per germline. CDR3 nucleotides: TGTGCCAGCAGCGTAGTGGGAAATGACAGGGGAGTCAATCAGCCCCAGCATTTT. The encoded protein is CASSVVGNDRGVNQPQHF.

This clone was seen a single time. CDR3 nucleotide sequence: TGTGCCAGCAGCCCCACCGGGGGCTCCTACAATGAGCAGTTCTTC. It encodes CASSPTGGSYNEQFF. The chain carries TRBV7-6 and TRBJ2-1; tentatively, D is TRBD2 (6 bases). This CDR3 region has 15 residues. The germline V and J ends were trimmed by 5 bases and 0 bases, with 11 bases remaining between them. Looked up from germline, CDR1 is SGHVS and CDR2 is FNYEAQ.

The chain uses TRBV19 and TRBJ2-3; the D gene is possibly TRBD2 (6 bases). The CDR3 spans 13 residues. Per germline, CDR1 LNHDA and CDR2 SQIVND (reference sequence). Trimming shortened V by 10 bases and J by 2 bases, and 13 bases separated the two germline ends. CDR3 residues: CATLGGDTDTQYF. CDR3 bases: TGTGCCACTTTAGGAGGGGACACAGATACGCAGTATTTT.

This clone is a singleton in its sample. The chain is built from TRBV12-3 or TRBV12-4 and TRBJ2-7; possibly TRBD1 for D (5 bases). The CDR3 totals 12 residues. With 8 bases removed from V and 4 bases from J, the gap between germline ends came to 12 bases. The CDR3 nucleotides are TGTGCCAGCTCTGAAAGGACATACGAGCAGTACTTC. It specifies CASSERTYEQYF.

The J gene is TRBJ1-3, the V gene TRBV19; D gene ambiguous. This CDR3 contains 15 residues. Trimming stripped 2 bases from V and 4 bases from J, with 12 bases between. Germline CDR1 LNHDA, CDR2 SQIVND (reference sequence). In nucleotides, the CDR3 is TGTGCCAGTAGTATATTGGGCGGGAAAGGAAACACCATATATTTT. Protein product: CASSILGGKGNTIYF.

The chain couples TRBV7-7 to TRBJ2-5; TRBD1 matches 7 bases. The CDR3 sequence is 14 residues long. From germline, CDR1 is SSHAT and CDR2 FNYEAQ (reference sequence). V trimming: 4 bases; J trimming: 5 bases; junction bases outside the gene matches: 7. For the CDR3, the DNA is TGTGCCAGCAGCTCGACAGGGTACGGGGAGACCCAGTACTTC. Translating it yields CASSSTGYGETQYF.

The V gene is TRBV29-1, the J gene TRBJ2-1; TRBD2 agrees at 15 bases. Trimming took 2 bases from V and 4 from J; bases not matched to a gene: 9. The germline gives CDR1 SQVTM, CDR2 ANQGSEA. The length of the CDR3 is 18 residues. The CDR3 here is CSVEHPGLAGGIYNEQFF. CDR3 DNA sequence: TGCAGCGTTGAACACCCGGGACTAGCGGGAGGAATATACAATGAGCAGTTCTTC.

The chain has TRBV6-5 and TRBJ2-2; possible D gene TRBD1, 6 bases. Germline loops: CDR1 MNHEY, CDR2 SVGAGI. V was clipped by 6 bases and J by 4 bases, with 12 bases between them. The CDR3 length is 14 residues. The CDR3 nucleotides read TGTGCCAGCAGCAGGGGCCGTAGCACCGGGGAGCTGTTTTTT. It encodes CASSRGRSTGELFF.

CDR3 in DNA: TGTGCCAGCAGTCCCCTAAGGACAGGGGTCACTGAAGCTTTCTTT. It encodes CASSPLRTGVTEAFF. The V gene is TRBV6-2 or TRBV6-3, the J gene TRBJ1-1; 9 bases are a match to TRBD1. Per the germline V gene, CDR1 is MNHEY and CDR2 is SVGEGT. The V segment lost 5 bases and the J segment 4 bases; nucleotides outside the gene matches: 8. This CDR3 has 15 amino acids.

This clone was seen only a few times. The genes are TRBV30 and TRBJ2-7; tentative D call: TRBD1 (6 bases). Germline lookup yields CDR1 GTSNPN and CDR2 SVGIG (reference sequence). V was clipped by 0 bases and J by 9 bases, with 27 bases between them. The CDR3 is made up of 17 amino acids. The CDR3 spells CAWSVNYRYRDTAAQYF. The CDR3 bases are TGTGCCTGGAGTGTAAATTATAGGTACAGGGACACTGCCGCGCAGTACTTC.

V is TRBV30 and J is TRBJ2-3, with D unresolved. CDR1 and CDR2 (germline): GTSNPN, SVGIG (reference sequence). Trimming cost V 0 bases and J 2 bases, with 9 bases left between them. The CDR3 runs 14 residues. CDR3 bases: TGTGCCTGGAGTGTACGCCTATACACAGATACGCAGTATTTT. It is translated as CAWSVRLYTDTQYF.

The chain couples TRBV7-3 to TRBJ2-1, with D possibly matching TRBD2 (5 bases). The CDR3 runs to 16 residues. Trimming removed 1 base at V and 5 bases at J, with 15 bases between. CDR1 and CDR2 from the germline V gene are SGHTA and FQGTGA. The CDR3 loop is CASSLSLGVKDNEQFF. In DNA, the CDR3 is TGTGCCAGCAGCTTAAGTCTGGGAGTAAAGGACAATGAGCAGTTCTTC.

The V gene is TRBV19, the J gene TRBJ2-5, with 8 bases identical to TRBD1. CDR3 length: 15 residues. The J segment lost 2 bases and the V segment lost 5 bases, leaving 7 bases of the junction unmatched. Looked up from germline, CDR1 is LNHDA and CDR2 is SQIVND (reference sequence). In nucleotides, the CDR3 is TGTGCCAGTAGTTTATACGGGACAGGACAAGAGACCCAGTACTTC. Amino acids: CASSLYGTGQETQYF. The variable domain in full, completed from reference TRBV19 and TRBJ2-5, reads DGGITQSPKYLFRKEGQNVTLSCEQNLNHDAMYWYRQDPGQGLRLIYYSQIVNDFQKGDIAEGYSVSREKKESFPLTVTSAQKNPTAFYLCASSLYGTGQETQYFGPGTRLLVL.

This chain uses TRBV29-1 with TRBJ1-1; possibly TRBD1 for D (5 bases). Trimming shortened V by 1 base and J by 0 bases, and 18 bases separated the two germline ends. CDR3 length: 17 amino acids. Germline values: CDR1 SQVTM, CDR2 ANQGSEA. CDR3 sequence: CSVEGVPDGGLNTEAFF. The CDR3 DNA is TGCAGCGTTGAAGGGGTTCCCGACGGGGGTTTGAACACTGAAGCTTTCTTT.

V usage is TRBV5-5 and J usage is TRBJ2-5; 7 bases are shared with TRBD1. The CDR3 length is 15 residues. Per germline, CDR1 SGHKS and CDR2 YYEKEE (reference sequence). Unmatched junction bases numbered 10, after V lost 0 bases and J lost 8 bases. DNA of the CDR3: TGTGCCAGCAGCTTGGTGTCTAGGACAGGACCAACCCAGTACTTC. Translated: CASSLVSRTGPTQYF.

The V gene is TRBV6-4, the J gene TRBJ2-1; D gene uncertain. Germline CDR1 reads MRHNA; CDR2 reads SNTAGT. The germline V and J ends were trimmed by 0 bases and 1 base, with 7 bases remaining between them. The CDR3 is 15 residues long. The CDR3 DNA is TGTGCCAGCAGTGACTCTCTCGGTTCCTACAATGAGCAGTTCTTC. This gives the protein CASSDSLGSYNEQFF.

The rearrangement links TRBV29-1 to TRBJ2-2; D gene unclear. Trimming shortened V by 2 bases and J by 1 base, and 8 bases separated the two germline ends. Germline V gene sequence: CDR1 SQVTM, CDR2 ANQGSEA. This CDR3 is built from 14 residues. The CDR3 protein is CSVESYGNTGELFF. DNA for the CDR3: TGCAGCGTTGAATCCTACGGGAACACCGGGGAGCTGTTTTTT.

CDR3 region: CASSLGQGANNEQFF. The CDR3 DNA sequence: TGTGCCAGCAGCTTAGGACAGGGCGCCAACAATGAGCAGTTCTTC. This chain joins TRBV7-9 and TRBJ2-1; 7 bases match TRBD1. Germline V gives CDR1 SEHNR, CDR2 FQNEAQ (reference sequence). CDR3 size: 15 residues. The V and J ends lost 1 base and 5 bases, in that order; junction bases with no gene match: 5.

The V and J genes are TRBV2 and TRBJ1-5; 11 nucleotides align to TRBD1. Germline CDR1 SNHLY, CDR2 FYNNEI. The CDR3 is 17 amino acids. The V and J ends lost 7 bases and 1 base, in that order; junction bases with no gene match: 9. The CDR3 bases are TGTGCCAGCATTAACCGGGACAGGGGGAGAAGCAATCAGCCCCAGCATTTT. Protein sequence: CASINRDRGRSNQPQHF.